These 2 T cell receptor beta chains were all obtained from the same sample, sequenced in a study of tumor and adjacent non-tumor tissue in lung cancer. A modified ARM-PCR protocol with three rounds of nested PCR amplified TCRbeta. TCRdb analysed the multiplex PCR reads with MiXCR anew, one entry per CDR3 protein. The data hold around 82,000 distinct CDR3 sequences, with approximately 80% observed a single time. No cell sorting was done before RNA was extracted from the tissue. More than 3 cm separated this lung sample from the edge of the tumor. Specimen: distant non-tumor lung tissue. These receptors came from a man between 60 and 75 years old with non-small cell lung cancer.

This clonotype has at least ten counts. V gene TRBV6-6 combines with J gene TRBJ2-1, with 11 positions matching TRBD2. CDR3 size: 18 residues. Losses at the gene ends were 2 bases for V and 0 bases for J; bases not matched to a gene: 6. CDR1 is MNHNY, CDR2 SVGAGI, per germline (reference sequence). The DNA of the CDR3 is TGTGCCAGCAGTTACCCTCTCACTAGCGGGAGCTCCTACAATGAGCAGTTCTTC. As protein: CASSYPLTSGSSYNEQFF.

Concerning this clonotype itself: The junction and the germline gene differ at one end; a read error may be behind it. The chain employs TRBV6-5 and TRBJ1-5; possibly TRBD1 for D (6 bases). The CDR3 has 15 amino acids. CDR1 MNHEY and CDR2 SVGAGI come from the germline V gene. Here the CDR3 reads CAGSYSVQGSEPQHF. As DNA, the CDR3 is TGTGCCGGCAGTTACAGTGTACAGGGTAGTGAGCCCCAGCATTTT.